This T cell receptor (beta chain) comes out of a study of patients and donors after allogeneic stem cell transplantation. V lost 4 bases and J 3 bases, leaving 13 bases between the germline ends. This CDR3 region has 14 residues. Germline values: CDR1 SNHLY, CDR2 FYNNEI. TCRdb passed the RT-PCR reads through MiXCR, listing each CDR3 protein once. The table records approximately 430,000 distinct CDR3 sequences, 16% of them present only once. This TCR derives from a human donor who was either an allogeneic HSCT recipient or a stem cell or donor lymphocyte infusion donor (not recorded which). It is not recorded whose cells these are; they may come from a transplant donor. Material: blood, either unsorted or a sorted T cell fraction (not recorded which). This chain uses TRBV2 with TRBJ2-7, with a possible D match to TRBD2 (5 bases). Here the CDR3 DNA reads TGTGCCAGCAGTGCGGGGATAGGGATCTACGAGCAGTACTTC. This sequence encodes CASSAGIGIYEQYF.